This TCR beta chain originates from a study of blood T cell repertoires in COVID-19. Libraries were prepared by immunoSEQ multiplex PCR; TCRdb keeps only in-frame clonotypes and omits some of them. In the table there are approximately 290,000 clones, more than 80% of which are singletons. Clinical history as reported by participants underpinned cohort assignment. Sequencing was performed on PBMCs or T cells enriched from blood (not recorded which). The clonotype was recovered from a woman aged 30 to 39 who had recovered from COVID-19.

The CDR3 sequence: CATSRPGRDEQFF. The CDR3 region has the DNA TGTGCCACCAGCAGACCCGGGAGGGATGAGCAGTTCTTC. This rearrangement joins TRBV15 to TRBJ2-1; TRBD2 aligns across 8 bases. Germline V gene sequence: CDR1 LNHNV, CDR2 YYDKDF (reference sequence). The CDR3 has 13 amino acids. With 2 bases clipped from V and 8 bases from J, the junction kept 2 bases outside the gene matches.